This entry concerns a single TCR beta chain. Its antigen is not known. The sample comes from a study of cytotoxic CD8 clonotypes in ibrutinib-treated CLL. Study outcomes and limitations: Baseline clonality exceeded age-matched healthy donors and tracked circulating CD8+ T-cell counts. Clonality was higher at ibrutinib response and returned toward baseline at progression. Public clonotypes showed up rarely, and on treatment they shrank or held steady.

The sequencing depth, 1 in 200,000 to 1 in 1 million T cells, was the target. Data came from immunoSEQ multiplex PCR; TCRdb stores just in-frame clones and leaves some out. The sample holds some 300,000 clones; around four fifths are singletons and the top ten take roughly 7%. The V and J ends lost 2 bases and 9 bases respectively, with 14 bases between them. This CDR3 contains 14 residues. Germline values: CDR1 MNHEY, CDR2 SVGAGI. The starting material was PBMCs, obtained before ibrutinib treatment. This rearrangement joins TRBV6-5 to TRBJ2-1, with a tentative D call TRBD2 (5 bases). This clonotype was obtained from a human donor with chronic lymphocytic leukemia. CDR3 nucleotides: TGTGCCAGCAGTTACAGGAGGTTCCGGGTTGAGCAGTTCTTC. This encodes CASSYRRFRVEQFF.